These 29 T cell receptor beta chains were all obtained from the same sample, sequenced in a study of blood T cell repertoires in COVID-19. Method: immunoSEQ multiplex PCR; TCRdb's copy keeps in-frame clones and lacks some. The sample includes around 250,000 clones, about 89% of them seen just once. Sequencing input: peripheral blood. These receptors were taken from a woman in her sixties who had recovered from COVID-19.

J is TRBJ2-7 and V is TRBV10-2, with D possibly being TRBD2 (5 bases). The germline V gene encodes CDR1 WSHSY and CDR2 SAAADI. Trimming left V 4 bases short and J 7 bases short, with 11 bases between. CDR3 length equals 12 residues. CDR3 residues: CASSVGPGEQYF. CDR3 DNA sequence: TGCGCCAGCAGTGTCGGACCGGGGGAGCAGTACTTC.

This rearrangement joins TRBV7-9 to TRBJ2-5; TRBD2 matches at 9 bases. CDR3 length equals 16 residues. Germline-derived CDR1 and CDR2 are SEHNR and FQNEAQ (reference sequence). J gave up 1 base and V 3 bases, and 6 bases lay outside the gene matches. The CDR3 DNA reads TGTGCCAGCAGCTTTTTGGCGGGGGGGCCCCAAGAGACCCAGTACTTC. Translated: CASSFLAGGPQETQYF. Drawing the rest from reference TRBV7-9 and TRBJ2-5, the complete variable domain is DTGVSQNPRHKITKRGQNVTFRCDPISEHNRLYWYRQTLGQGPEFLTYFQNEAQLEKSRLLSDRFSAERPKGSFSTLEIQRTEQGDSAMYLCASSFLAGGPQETQYFGPGTRLLVL.

The V gene is TRBV29-1, the J gene TRBJ2-5; 12 bases are shared with TRBD1. V lost 1 base to trimming and J lost 5 bases; unmatched junction nucleotides: 8. This CDR3 spans 16 amino acids. Germline CDR1 SQVTM, CDR2 ANQGSEA. The CDR3 sequence is CSVEGGTGGWKETQYF. Here the CDR3 DNA reads TGCAGCGTTGAAGGCGGGACAGGGGGCTGGAAGGAGACCCAGTACTTC.

The chain has TRBV9 and TRBJ2-5; 15 bases match TRBD2. V was clipped by 3 bases and J by 2 bases; unmatched bases: 8. From germline, CDR1 is SGDLS and CDR2 YYNGEE. The CDR3 has 18 amino acids. As DNA, the CDR3 is TGTGCCAGCAGCGGAGGGACTAGCGGGGGGACTTTTCAAGAGACCCAGTACTTC. Translated: CASSGGTSGGTFQETQYF.

The chain carries TRBV5-1 and TRBJ1-4; 9 bases align to TRBD1. V was clipped by 4 bases and J by 8 bases; unmatched bases: 6. The CDR3 totals 14 residues. Germline V gives CDR1 SGHRS, CDR2 YFSETQ. CDR3 DNA: TGCGCCAGCAGCGCACAGGGGGCACGAGAAAAACTGTTTTTT. Translation gives CASSAQGAREKLFF.

The chain is built from TRBV18 and TRBJ1-1; the D gene is possibly TRBD1 (6 bases). CDR3 size: 15 residues. Deletions cut 2 bases from V and 3 bases from J, with 13 bases between. Germline V gene sequence: CDR1 KGHSH, CDR2 LQKENI. CDR3 nucleotides: TGTGCCAGCTCACCAGGGGGGGGCTGGGACACTGAAGCTTTCTTT. This translates into CASSPGGGWDTEAFF.

The V and J genes are TRBV3-1 (or the pseudogene TRBV3-2) and TRBJ2-7; the match to TRBD2 covers 11 bases. The CDR3 length is 17 residues. The V and J ends lost 7 bases and 2 bases, in that order; junction bases with no gene match: 13. CDR1 is LGHDT and CDR2 is YNNKEL in the germline V gene (reference sequence). The CDR3 is CASTTTTRLAGPYEQYF. The CDR3 nucleotides are TGTGCCAGCACCACTACGACCAGACTAGCGGGACCCTACGAGCAGTACTTC.

This clone has a handful of counts. The V gene is TRBV6-1, the J gene TRBJ2-7, with a weak D call TRBD1 (6 bases). CDR1 MNHNS and CDR2 SASEGT come from the germline V gene. Trimming took off 1 base at V and 3 bases at J, with 13 bases between the two ends. The CDR3 has 15 residues. The CDR3 reads CASSEVVPGVYEQYF. For the CDR3, the DNA is TGTGCCAGCAGTGAAGTGGTTCCAGGGGTCTACGAGCAGTACTTC.

This chain joins TRBV7-2 and TRBJ1-1, with TRBD1 as a possible D gene (5 bases). The germline V gene has CDR1 SGHTA and CDR2 FQGNSA. The CDR3 contains 14 residues. Trimming took 4 bases from V and 1 from J, leaving 10 bases between them. The chain's CDR3 is CASSYLGGNTEAFF. CDR3 coding DNA: TGTGCCAGCAGCTACCTCGGGGGGAACACTGAAGCTTTCTTT.

The rearrangement joins TRBV4-1 to TRBJ1-2, with 9 bases identical to TRBD1. Per germline, CDR1 MGHRA and CDR2 YSYEKL. The CDR3 runs to 16 residues. The V gene end was trimmed by 2 bases and the J gene end by 1 base; junction bases not matched to a gene: 5. The DNA for the CDR3 is TGCGCCAGCAGCCAATTACCGGGACAGGGTAACTATGGCTACACCTTC. This translates into CASSQLPGQGNYGYTF.

This rearrangement joins TRBV20-1 to TRBJ2-7; D gene unclear. The germline V and J ends were trimmed by 5 bases and 3 bases, with 8 bases remaining between them. The CDR3 extends over 11 amino acids. CDR1 is DFQATT and CDR2 is SNEGSKA in the germline V gene (reference sequence). The CDR3 loop is CSAPSYYEQYF. The CDR3 region has the DNA TGCAGTGCTCCCTCCTACTACGAGCAGTACTTC.

This chain connects TRBV16 to TRBJ1-2; D may be TRBD1 (5 bases). In germline, CDR1 is KGHSY, CDR2 FQNENV. The V end was cut by 4 bases, the J end by 2 bases, with 8 bases between. CDR3 length: 13 amino acids. CDR3: CASSRGGNYGYTF. In nucleotides, the CDR3 is TGTGCCAGCAGCCGGGGGGGAAACTATGGCTACACCTTC.

The rearrangement uses TRBV27 and TRBJ1-5; a weak D match, TRBD1 (6 bases). CDR1 and CDR2 from the germline V gene are MNHEY and SMNVEV (reference sequence). The CDR3 extends over 17 amino acids. The germline V and J ends were trimmed by 5 bases and 0 bases, with 17 bases remaining between them. In DNA form, the CDR3 reads TGTGCCAGCAGTCTCTTCTCACAGGGAAATAGCAATCAGCCCCAGCATTTT. Encoded protein: CASSLFSQGNSNQPQHF.

The chain is built from TRBV2 and TRBJ2-7; D is ambiguous. Germline V gives CDR1 SNHLY, CDR2 FYNNEI. CDR3 length: 11 residues. Trimming shortened V by 5 bases and J by 6 bases, and 8 bases separated the two germline ends. In DNA, the CDR3 is TGTGCCAGCAGTCCCCTACGCGAGCAGTACTTC. This encodes CASSPLREQYF.

J is TRBJ2-1 and V is TRBV7-9; D gene unclear. CDR1 and CDR2 from the germline V gene are SEHNR and FQNEAQ (reference sequence). The CDR3 has 14 residues. The V end was cut by 1 base, the J end by 3 bases, with 7 bases between. DNA of the CDR3: TGTGCCAGCAGCTTAGAAACAGTCTACAATGAGCAGTTCTTC. Translating gives CASSLETVYNEQFF.

The chain links TRBV18 to TRBJ1-3; 9 positions agree with TRBD1. CDR3 length equals 16 residues. From germline, CDR1 is KGHSH and CDR2 LQKENI. J gave up 2 bases and V 3 bases, and 5 bases lay outside the gene matches. CDR3 amino acids: CASSPGTGWTGNTIYF. CDR3 nucleotides: TGTGCCAGCTCACCCGGGACAGGGTGGACTGGAAACACCATATATTTT.

The V gene is TRBV3-1 (or the pseudogene TRBV3-2), the J gene TRBJ2-5, with unresolved D. V lost 4 bases to trimming and J lost 3 bases, with 6 bases between them. Germline V gives CDR1 LGHDT, CDR2 YNNKEL (reference sequence). The CDR3 loop spans 12 amino acids. The CDR3 here is CASSLSKETQYF. The CDR3, as DNA: TGTGCCAGCAGCCTTAGTAAAGAGACCCAGTACTTC.

J is TRBJ2-7 and V is TRBV7-2, with TRBD2 matching over 11 bases. J gave up 3 bases and V 6 bases, and 4 bases lay outside the gene matches. The CDR3 is 14 amino acids. The germline gives CDR1 SGHTA, CDR2 FQGNSA. The CDR3 coding sequence is TGTGCCAGCAGGCCCGGACTAGCGGGCTACGAGCAGTACTTC. Translated, it gives CASRPGLAGYEQYF.

This rearrangement joins TRBV2 to TRBJ1-5; D perhaps matches TRBD1 (5 bases). Germline loops: CDR1 SNHLY, CDR2 FYNNEI. Trimming removed 6 bases from V and 5 bases from J, with 20 bases in between. This CDR3 spans 16 amino acids. The CDR3 region is CASSDWGRGGDQPQHF. In nucleotides, the CDR3 is TGTGCCAGCAGCGACTGGGGGAGGGGAGGAGATCAGCCCCAGCATTTT.

This rearrangement joins TRBV3-1 (or the pseudogene TRBV3-2) to TRBJ1-2, with 10 bases matching TRBD1. Germline CDR1 and CDR2: LGHDT and YNNKEL (reference sequence). The V gene end was trimmed by 3 bases and the J gene end by 5 bases; junction bases not matched to a gene: 0. The CDR3 loop spans 13 amino acids. The CDR3 DNA is TGTGCCAGCAGCCAGGGACAGGGGTATGGCTACACCTTC. As protein: CASSQGQGYGYTF.

This rearrangement joins TRBV6-5 to TRBJ1-1; D uncertain. Germline V gives CDR1 MNHEY, CDR2 SVGAGI. V was cut by 5 bases and J by 1 base, with 11 bases left in between. The CDR3 spans 14 residues. This CDR3 reads CASSMSGKNTEAFF. The CDR3 region has the DNA TGTGCCAGCAGTATGTCCGGGAAGAACACTGAAGCTTTCTTT.

The rearrangement joins TRBV6-6 to TRBJ1-1; 7 nucleotides agree with TRBD1. Germline V gives CDR1 MNHNY, CDR2 SVGAGI (reference sequence). There are 14 residues in the CDR3. V dropped 6 bases and J dropped 1; count of bases not matched to a gene: 5. CDR3 sequence (DNA): TGTGCCAGCAGAGGACAGGAGAGGAACACTGAAGCTTTCTTT. This sequence encodes CASRGQERNTEAFF.

This rearrangement joins TRBV9 to TRBJ1-6, with 7 bases lining up with TRBD1. Germline CDR1 reads SGDLS; CDR2 reads YYNGEE. The junction had 5 bases not matched to a gene; V was cut back by 2 bases and J by 6 bases. The CDR3 is 15 residues long. The CDR3 sequence is CASSVRDRFNSPLHF. The DNA for the CDR3 is TGTGCCAGCAGCGTCCGGGACAGATTTAATTCACCCCTCCACTTT.

The chain couples TRBV28 to TRBJ1-3; no firm D call. CDR1 is MDHEN and CDR2 is SYDVKM in the germline V gene. The CDR3 runs to 18 residues. V dropped 7 bases and J dropped 0 bases, with 22 bases sitting between them. This CDR3 reads CASNSPRREPPSGNTIYF. CDR3 DNA: TGTGCCAGCAATTCCCCCAGGCGAGAGCCGCCCTCTGGAAACACCATATATTTT.

This chain connects TRBV2 to TRBJ2-2; D is ambiguous. The CDR3 spans 15 residues. V was cut by 0 bases and J by 1 base, with 6 bases left in between. Germline V gives CDR1 SNHLY, CDR2 FYNNEI. CDR3 DNA sequence: TGTGCCAGCAGTGAAGCAGAGCGGAACACCGGGGAGCTGTTTTTT. This sequence encodes CASSEAERNTGELFF.

This clone was observed a few times. The chain is built from TRBV2 and TRBJ2-3; a weak D match, TRBD2 (5 bases). Trimming left V 7 bases short and J 1 base short, with 6 bases between. Germline loops: CDR1 SNHLY, CDR2 FYNNEI. This CDR3 has 12 residues. The chain's CDR3 is CASTGGTDTQYF. The CDR3 DNA reads TGTGCCAGCACCGGGGGCACAGATACGCAGTATTTT.

J is TRBJ1-2 and V is TRBV7-9; TRBD1 might be the D (5 bases). This CDR3 spans 14 amino acids. V was cut by 5 bases and J by 5 bases, with 15 bases left in between. In germline, CDR1 is SEHNR, CDR2 FQNEAQ (reference sequence). The CDR3 spells CASSPPGRVYGYTF. CDR3 in DNA: TGTGCCAGCAGCCCCCCGGGCAGGGTTTATGGCTACACCTTC.

This chain links TRBV28 with TRBJ1-1, with a weak D call TRBD1 (6 bases). CDR1 MDHEN and CDR2 SYDVKM come from the germline V gene. The CDR3 has 15 residues. The V and J ends lost 5 bases and 2 bases respectively, with 15 bases between them. The CDR3 DNA reads as TGTGCCAGCAGTCCTATTCCGGACAGAAACACTGAAGCTTTCTTT. Translation: CASSPIPDRNTEAFF.

The V and J genes are TRBV3-1 (or the pseudogene TRBV3-2) and TRBJ1-2, with 11 bases fitting TRBD1. V lost 3 bases and J lost 4; bases outside the gene matches: 4. The CDR3 contains 15 residues. CDR1 and CDR2 (germline): LGHDT, YNNKEL (reference sequence). The DNA of the CDR3 is TGTGCCAGCAGCCACGGACAGGGGGCGGGCTATGGCTACACCTTC. It yields the protein CASSHGQGAGYGYTF.